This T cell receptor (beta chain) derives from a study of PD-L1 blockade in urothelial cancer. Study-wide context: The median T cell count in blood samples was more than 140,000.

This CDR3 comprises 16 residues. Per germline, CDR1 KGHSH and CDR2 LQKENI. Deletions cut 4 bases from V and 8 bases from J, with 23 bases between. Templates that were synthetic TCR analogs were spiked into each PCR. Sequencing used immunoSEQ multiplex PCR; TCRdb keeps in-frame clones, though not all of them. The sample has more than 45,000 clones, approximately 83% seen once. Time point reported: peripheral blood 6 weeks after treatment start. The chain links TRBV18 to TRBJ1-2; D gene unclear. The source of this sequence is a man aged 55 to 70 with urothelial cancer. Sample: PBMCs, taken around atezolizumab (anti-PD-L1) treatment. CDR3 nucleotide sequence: TGTGCCAGCTCACGATTAGAGGGCTCACCCCCGAGCGGCTACACCTTC. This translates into CASSRLEGSPPSGYTF. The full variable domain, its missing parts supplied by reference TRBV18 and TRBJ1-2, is NAGVMQNPRHLVRRRGQEARLRCSPMKGHSHVYWYRQLPEEGLKFMVYLQKENIIDESGMPKERFSAEFPKEGPSILRIQQVVRGDSAAYFCASSRLEGSPPSGYTFGSGTRLTVV.